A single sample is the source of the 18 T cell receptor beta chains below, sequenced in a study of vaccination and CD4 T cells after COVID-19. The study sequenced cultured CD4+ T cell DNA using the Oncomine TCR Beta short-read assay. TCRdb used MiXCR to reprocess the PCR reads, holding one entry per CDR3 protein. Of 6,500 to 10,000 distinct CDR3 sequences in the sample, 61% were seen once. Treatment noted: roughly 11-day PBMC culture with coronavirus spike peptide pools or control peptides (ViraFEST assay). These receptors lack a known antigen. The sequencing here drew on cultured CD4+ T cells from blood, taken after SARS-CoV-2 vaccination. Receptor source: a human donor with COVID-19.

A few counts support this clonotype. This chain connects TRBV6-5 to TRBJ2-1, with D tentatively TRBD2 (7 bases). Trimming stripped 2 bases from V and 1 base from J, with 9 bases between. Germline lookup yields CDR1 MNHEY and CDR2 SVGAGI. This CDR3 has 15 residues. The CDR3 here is CASSYRGASYNEQFF. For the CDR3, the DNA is TGTGCCAGCAGTTACCGGGGGGCTTCCTACAATGAGCAGTTCTTC.

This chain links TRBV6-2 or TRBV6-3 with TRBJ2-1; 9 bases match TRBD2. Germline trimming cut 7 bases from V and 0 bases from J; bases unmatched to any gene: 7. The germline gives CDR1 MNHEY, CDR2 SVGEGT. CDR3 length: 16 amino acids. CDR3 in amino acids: CASTLLRGGSYNEQFF. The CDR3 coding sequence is TGTGCCAGCACCCTTCTGCGGGGGGGCTCCTACAATGAGCAGTTCTTC.

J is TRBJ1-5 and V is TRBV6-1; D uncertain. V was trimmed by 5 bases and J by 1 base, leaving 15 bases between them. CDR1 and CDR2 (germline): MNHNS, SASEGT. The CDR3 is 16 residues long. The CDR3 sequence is CASSLEGVGSNQPQHF. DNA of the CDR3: TGTGCCAGCAGTCTCGAGGGTGTTGGAAGCAATCAGCCCCAGCATTTT.

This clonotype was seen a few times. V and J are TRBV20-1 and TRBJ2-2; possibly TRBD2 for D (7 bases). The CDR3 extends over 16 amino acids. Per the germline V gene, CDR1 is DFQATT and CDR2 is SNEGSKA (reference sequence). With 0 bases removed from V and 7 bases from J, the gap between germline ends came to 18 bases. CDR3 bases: TGCAGTGCTAGAGATATGAGGGGGGGCCGGGTCGGGGAGCTGTTTTTT. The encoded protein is CSARDMRGGRVGELFF.

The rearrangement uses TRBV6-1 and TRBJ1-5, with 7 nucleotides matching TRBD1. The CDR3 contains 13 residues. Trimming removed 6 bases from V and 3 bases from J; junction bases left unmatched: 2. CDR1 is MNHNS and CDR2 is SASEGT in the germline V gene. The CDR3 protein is CASRQGINQPQHF. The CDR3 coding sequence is TGTGCCAGCAGACAGGGGATCAATCAGCCCCAGCATTTT.

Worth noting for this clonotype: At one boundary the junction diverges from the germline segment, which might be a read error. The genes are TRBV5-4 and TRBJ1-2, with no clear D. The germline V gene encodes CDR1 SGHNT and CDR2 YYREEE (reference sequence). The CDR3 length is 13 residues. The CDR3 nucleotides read TGTGCCAACAGCTTGGATAGGGAGCGCGGCTACACCTTC. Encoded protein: CANSLDRERGYTF.

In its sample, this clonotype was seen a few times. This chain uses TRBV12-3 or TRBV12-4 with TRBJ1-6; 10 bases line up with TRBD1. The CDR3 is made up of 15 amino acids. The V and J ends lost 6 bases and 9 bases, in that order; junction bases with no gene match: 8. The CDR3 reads CASSDPGTGVSPLHF. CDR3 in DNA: TGTGCCAGCAGCGACCCCGGGACAGGGGTTTCACCCCTCCACTTT.

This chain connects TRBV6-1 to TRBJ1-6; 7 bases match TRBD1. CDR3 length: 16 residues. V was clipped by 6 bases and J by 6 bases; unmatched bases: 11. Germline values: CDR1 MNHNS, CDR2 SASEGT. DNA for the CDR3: TGTGCCAGCAGCGAAATACCCGGGACAGCTAATTCACCCCTCCACTTT. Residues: CASSEIPGTANSPLHF.

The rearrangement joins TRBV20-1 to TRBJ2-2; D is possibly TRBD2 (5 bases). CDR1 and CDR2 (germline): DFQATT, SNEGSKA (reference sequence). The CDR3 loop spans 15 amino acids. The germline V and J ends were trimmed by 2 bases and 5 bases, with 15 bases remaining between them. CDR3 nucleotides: TGCAGTGCTAGATGGGCTATAGGAGGTACCGGGGAGCTGTTTTTT. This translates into CSARWAIGGTGELFF.

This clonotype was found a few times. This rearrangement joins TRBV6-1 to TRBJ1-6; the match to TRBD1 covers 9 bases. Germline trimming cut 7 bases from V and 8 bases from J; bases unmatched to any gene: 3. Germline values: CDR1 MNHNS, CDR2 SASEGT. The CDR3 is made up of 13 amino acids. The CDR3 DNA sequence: TGTGCCAGCATTGACAGGGGGGATTCACCCCTCCACTTT. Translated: CASIDRGDSPLHF.

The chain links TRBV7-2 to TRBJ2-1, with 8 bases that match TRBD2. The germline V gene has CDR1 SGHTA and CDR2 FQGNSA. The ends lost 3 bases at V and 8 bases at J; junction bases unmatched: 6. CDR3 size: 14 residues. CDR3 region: CASSFRGGVYEQFF. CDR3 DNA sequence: TGTGCCAGCAGCTTTCGGGGGGGTGTATATGAGCAGTTCTTC.

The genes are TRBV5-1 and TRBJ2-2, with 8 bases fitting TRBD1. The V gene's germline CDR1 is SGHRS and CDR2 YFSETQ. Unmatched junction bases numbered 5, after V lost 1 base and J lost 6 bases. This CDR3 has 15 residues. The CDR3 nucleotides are TGCGCCAGCAGCTTGTTGCAGGGGGCGGCCGGGGAGCTGTTTTTT. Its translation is CASSLLQGAAGELFF.

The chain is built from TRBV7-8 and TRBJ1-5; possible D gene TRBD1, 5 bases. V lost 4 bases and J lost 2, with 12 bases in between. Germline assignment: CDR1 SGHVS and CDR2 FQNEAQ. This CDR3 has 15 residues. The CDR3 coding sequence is TGTGCCAGCAGCTCCAGGGTTGATGGCAATCAGCCCCAGCATTTT. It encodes CASSSRVDGNQPQHF.

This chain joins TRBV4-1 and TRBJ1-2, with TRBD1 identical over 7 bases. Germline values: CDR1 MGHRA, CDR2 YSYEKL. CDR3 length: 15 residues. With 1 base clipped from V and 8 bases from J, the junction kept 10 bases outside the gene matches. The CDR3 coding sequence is TGCGCCAGCAGCCAAGCTGACAGGGCGGATGGAGGCTACACCTTC. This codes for CASSQADRADGGYTF.

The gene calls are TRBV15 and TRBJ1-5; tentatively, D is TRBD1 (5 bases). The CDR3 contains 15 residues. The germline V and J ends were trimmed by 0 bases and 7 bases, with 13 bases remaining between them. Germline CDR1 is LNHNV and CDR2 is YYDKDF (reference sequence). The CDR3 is CATSREGGVEQPQHF. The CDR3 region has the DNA TGTGCCACCAGCAGAGAGGGGGGAGTAGAGCAGCCCCAGCATTTT.

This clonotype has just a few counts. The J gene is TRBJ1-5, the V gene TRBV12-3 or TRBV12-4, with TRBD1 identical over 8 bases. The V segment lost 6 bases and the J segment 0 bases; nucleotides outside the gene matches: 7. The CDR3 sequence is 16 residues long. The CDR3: CASRSQGATSNQPQHF. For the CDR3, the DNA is TGTGCCAGCAGGAGTCAGGGGGCGACTAGCAATCAGCCCCAGCATTTT.

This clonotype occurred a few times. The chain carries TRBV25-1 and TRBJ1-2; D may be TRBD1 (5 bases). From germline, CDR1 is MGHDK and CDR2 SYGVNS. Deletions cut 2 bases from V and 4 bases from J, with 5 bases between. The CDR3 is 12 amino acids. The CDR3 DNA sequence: TGTGCCAGCAGTGAACAGGGCTATGGCTACACCTTC. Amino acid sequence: CASSEQGYGYTF.

In DNA form, the CDR3 reads TGTGCCAGCAGCGTAGTGGGCAGCTTGAACACTGAAGCTTTCTTT. The encoded protein is CASSVVGSLNTEAFF. The V call is TRBV9, the J call TRBJ1-1; D remains ambiguous. CDR1 is SGDLS and CDR2 is YYNGEE in the germline V gene. V shed 0 bases and J shed 0 bases, with 9 bases lying between them. This CDR3 contains 15 residues.